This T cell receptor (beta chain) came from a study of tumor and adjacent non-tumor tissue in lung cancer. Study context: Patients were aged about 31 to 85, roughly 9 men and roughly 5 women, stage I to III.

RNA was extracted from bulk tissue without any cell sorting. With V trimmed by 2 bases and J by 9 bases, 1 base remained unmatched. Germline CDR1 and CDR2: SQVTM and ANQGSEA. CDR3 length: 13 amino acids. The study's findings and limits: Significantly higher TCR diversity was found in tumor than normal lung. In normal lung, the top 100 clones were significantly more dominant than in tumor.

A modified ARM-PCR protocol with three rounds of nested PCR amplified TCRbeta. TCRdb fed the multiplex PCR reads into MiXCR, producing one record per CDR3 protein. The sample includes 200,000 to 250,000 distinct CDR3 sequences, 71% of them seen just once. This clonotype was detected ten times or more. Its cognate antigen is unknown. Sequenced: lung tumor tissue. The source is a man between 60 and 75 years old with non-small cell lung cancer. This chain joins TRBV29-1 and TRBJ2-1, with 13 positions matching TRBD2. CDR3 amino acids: CSVETSGRGEQFF. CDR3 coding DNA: TGCAGCGTTGAAACTAGCGGGAGGGGTGAGCAGTTCTTC.